This T cell receptor beta chain was profiled in a study of T cells in Graves' hyperthyroidism and ophthalmopathy. Broader study findings: Within blood appeared most thyroid clonotypes that had expanded above 0.001.

This CDR3 has 13 amino acids. V was pared by 2 bases and J by 1 base, with 9 bases between. Germline V lookup: CDR1 DFQATT, CDR2 SNEGSKA (reference sequence). Amplified TCR beta CDR3 regions derived from RNA transcripts. HTBI primers were used for first-round RT-PCR of the TCR CDR3. TCRdb re-called the multiplex PCR reads with MiXCR, one entry per CDR3 protein. Here the sample spans more than 250,000 distinct CDR3 sequences, around 15% being singletons. Participants, patients aged 18 to 65, had newly diagnosed hyperthyroidism with a duration under 2 months. Thyroid ultrasound, orbital computed tomography, clinical symptoms, and serum thyroxine and TRAb underpinned diagnoses. PBMCs were obtained from over 8.5 ml fresh peripheral blood. This clonotype was picked up many times. Its antigen is unidentified.

Sequencing used blood. This TCR was recovered from a woman aged 45-65 years with Graves' hyperthyroidism that later progressed to Graves' ophthalmopathy. The J gene is TRBJ2-7, the V gene TRBV20-1, with D possibly TRBD1 on 5 matching bases. CDR3 region: CSARWAGSYEQYF. DNA of the CDR3: TGCAGTGCTAGATGGGCAGGGTCCTACGAGCAGTACTTC.